The source of this T cell receptor (beta chain) is a study of monozygotic twins with inflammatory bowel disease. The CDR3 is made up of 14 amino acids. CDR1 is LGHDT and CDR2 is YNNKEL in the germline V gene (reference sequence). Study observations and caveats: Using the inverse Simpson index, IBD patients had lower TCRbeta diversity than healthy co-twins. Since immunosuppressive treatments differed, patient repertoires may have gained added variability.

Concerning this clonotype: Its antigen is unknown.

For both chains, the TCRalpha and TCRbeta cDNA went through two nested PCRs of 16 and 9 cycles. Each CDR3 protein gets one entry in TCRdb, which reprocessed the 5' RACE reads and gives no DNA. This sample's table has roughly 160,000 distinct CDR3 sequences. The receptor comes from a human donor with ulcerative colitis or Crohn's disease, or a healthy co-twin of an affected twin (not recorded which). Sequencing input: blood. This chain connects TRBV3-1 to TRBJ2-7. The CDR3 sequence is CASSHLDPSYEQYF.